The next 27 T cell receptor beta chains were all read from a single sample in a study of cytomegalovirus exposure and HLA in healthy donors. PCR primers comprised 60 Vbeta and 13 Jbeta primers. Method: immunoSEQ multiplex PCR; TCRdb's copy keeps in-frame clones and lacks some. The repertoire holds under 300,000 clones, with 81% as singletons. Sequenced material: PBMCs. Source of these receptors: a woman in her sixties or seventies in good health and CMV-seropositive.

The CDR3: CSARFDNEQFF. CDR3 nucleotides: TGCAGTGCTAGGTTCGACAATGAGCAGTTCTTC. The chain links TRBV20-1 to TRBJ2-1; D call uncertain. The germline V and J ends were trimmed by 3 bases and 5 bases, with 5 bases remaining between them. Germline CDR1 is DFQATT and CDR2 is SNEGSKA (reference sequence). The CDR3 contains 11 residues.

For this clone: At one of its ends the junction is not consistent with the germline gene, which may arise from a read error. The V gene is TRBV7-9, the J gene TRBJ1-1; a possible D gene is TRBD1 (5 bases). In germline, CDR1 is SEHNR, CDR2 FQNEAQ (reference sequence). The CDR3 length is 15 residues. CDR3 protein: CSSSYRQPLPTEAFF. DNA for the CDR3: TGTTCCAGCAGCTATAGACAGCCGCTACCAACTGAAGCTTTCTTT.

DNA for the CDR3: TGTGCCAGCAGCGTAGGGACAACCCCTGGAAACACCATATATTTT. Translated: CASSVGTTPGNTIYF. The chain has TRBV9 and TRBJ1-3; tentatively, D is TRBD1 (5 bases). Germline lookup yields CDR1 SGDLS and CDR2 YYNGEE. The ends were cut back, 0 bases at V and 2 bases at J, with 9 bases in the middle. The CDR3 runs 15 residues.

CDR3 coding DNA: TGTGCCAGCTCACCCCGACAGGACCTGAACACTGAAGCTTTCTTT. This encodes CASSPRQDLNTEAFF. V and J are TRBV18 and TRBJ1-1; D is possibly TRBD1 (6 bases). Trimming stripped 3 bases from V and 0 bases from J, with 11 bases between. The germline V gene encodes CDR1 KGHSH and CDR2 LQKENI. The CDR3 consists of 15 residues.

The chain carries TRBV9 and TRBJ1-2; 9 bases are shared with TRBD1. Germline V gene lookup returns CDR1 SGDLS and CDR2 YYNGEE. V shed 0 bases, J shed 8 bases, and the junction held 8 bases outside the gene matches. CDR3 length: 15 amino acids. The CDR3 sequence: CASSVEGQGFWGYTF. Here the CDR3 DNA reads TGTGCCAGCAGCGTAGAAGGACAGGGGTTCTGGGGCTACACCTTC. Supplemented by reference TRBV9 and TRBJ1-2, the full variable domain reads DSGVTQTPKHLITATGQRVTLRCSPRSGDLSVYWYQQSLDQGLQFLIQYYNGEERAKGNILERFSAQQFPDLHSELNLSSLELGDSALYFCASSVEGQGFWGYTFGSGTRLTVV.

This chain joins TRBV5-1 and TRBJ2-7; 7 positions match TRBD1. V shed 3 bases and J 5 bases; nucleotides not matched to a gene: 8. Germline lookup yields CDR1 SGHRS and CDR2 YFSETQ. The CDR3 loop spans 14 amino acids. The CDR3 spells CASSSMTGRNEQYF. CDR3 bases: TGCGCCAGCAGCTCGATGACAGGGAGAAACGAGCAGTACTTC.

The J gene is TRBJ2-1, the V gene TRBV27, with 9 bases lining up with TRBD2. Trimming removed 2 bases from V and 0 bases from J; junction bases left unmatched: 11. CDR1 is MNHEY, CDR2 SMNVEV, per germline (reference sequence). The CDR3 consists of 19 residues. CDR3 sequence reads: CASSLLGARTSASYNEQFF. The CDR3 coding sequence is TGTGCCAGCAGTTTACTTGGGGCGCGGACTAGCGCCTCCTACAATGAGCAGTTCTTC.

The rearrangement joins TRBV5-1 to TRBJ1-1, with D perhaps matching TRBD1 (5 bases). V lost 3 bases, J lost 2 bases, and 14 bases lay in between. Germline values: CDR1 SGHRS, CDR2 YFSETQ. The CDR3 is made up of 15 amino acids. The CDR3 protein is CASSSTGPFNTEAFF. In nucleotides, the CDR3 is TGCGCCAGCAGCTCCACAGGTCCCTTCAACACTGAAGCTTTCTTT.

CDR3 coding DNA: TGTGCCAGTAGTCCGGGACTAGCGGGAGGGATCAGCTCCTACGAGCAGTACTTC. It encodes CASSPGLAGGISSYEQYF. The chain joins TRBV19 to TRBJ2-7; 16 nucleotides agree with TRBD2. This CDR3 region has 18 residues. Germline values: CDR1 LNHDA, CDR2 SQIVND (reference sequence). J was trimmed by 0 bases and V by 5 bases; bases with no gene match: 7.

V gene TRBV5-6 combines with J gene TRBJ2-3, with TRBD2 matching over 12 bases. Trimming took 4 bases from V and 0 from J; bases not matched to a gene: 3. The length of the CDR3 is 16 residues. Germline V gene data show CDR1 as SGHDT and CDR2 as YYEEEE. The CDR3 loop reads CASSGGLAGSTDTQYF. In DNA, the CDR3 is TGTGCCAGCAGCGGAGGACTAGCGGGAAGCACAGATACGCAGTATTTT.

The V call is TRBV19, the J call TRBJ2-2, with D possibly matching TRBD2 (6 bases). CDR1 is LNHDA and CDR2 is SQIVND in the germline V gene (reference sequence). V lost 7 bases, J lost 2 bases, and 17 bases lay in between. This CDR3 region has 16 residues. CDR3 nucleotides: TGTGCCAGTATAAAAGGAGGGGCCACCAACACCGGGGAGCTGTTTTTT. It is translated as CASIKGGATNTGELFF.

The chain joins TRBV4-1 to TRBJ2-1; 11 bases are a match to TRBD1. Per germline, CDR1 MGHRA and CDR2 YSYEKL. The CDR3 is made up of 15 amino acids. The junction had 5 bases not matched to a gene; V was cut back by 6 bases and J by 4 bases. The CDR3 DNA reads as TGCGCCAGCAGTAGGGGACAGGGGGATTACAATGAGCAGTTCTTC. This translates into CASSRGQGDYNEQFF.

The CDR3 region is CASSPTEYSGNTIYF. The CDR3 nucleotides read TGCGCCAGCAGTCCAACAGAATACTCTGGAAACACCATATATTTT. This chain connects TRBV5-1 to TRBJ1-3, with D hard to call. CDR3 length: 15 residues. The germline gives CDR1 SGHRS, CDR2 YFSETQ. Trimming cost V 5 bases and J 0 bases, with 12 bases left between them.

In its sample, this clone was seen a few times. The J gene is TRBJ2-1, the V gene TRBV6-5; 8 nucleotides agree with TRBD2. Germline CDR1 MNHEY, CDR2 SVGAGI. CDR3 length equals 14 residues. The J segment lost 5 bases and the V segment lost 5 bases, leaving 5 bases of the junction unmatched. The CDR3 reads CASSETSANNEQFF. Written as DNA, the CDR3 is TGTGCCAGCAGTGAGACTAGCGCCAACAATGAGCAGTTCTTC.

V usage is TRBV5-6 and J usage is TRBJ2-3; a possible D gene is TRBD2 (5 bases). The CDR3 extends over 16 amino acids. Germline lookup yields CDR1 SGHDT and CDR2 YYEEEE. V shed 6 bases and J shed 4 bases, with 21 bases lying between them. CDR3 amino acids: CASTRDSLHLSDTQYF. Here the CDR3 DNA reads TGTGCCAGCACCCGGGATTCCCTCCACCTCTCAGATACGCAGTATTTT.

In its sample, this clone was seen once. The CDR3 spells CASNPQGISNTGELFF. CDR3 DNA: TGTGCCAGCAATCCCCAGGGAATTTCGAACACCGGGGAGCTGTTTTTT. The chain employs TRBV2 and TRBJ2-2; TRBD1 might be the D (5 bases). The CDR3 consists of 16 residues. Germline assignment: CDR1 SNHLY and CDR2 FYNNEI. The V end was cut by 7 bases, the J end by 0 bases, with 15 bases between.

V is TRBV6-5 and J is TRBJ2-7, with 13 bases lining up with TRBD2. The ends lost 2 bases at V and 2 bases at J; junction bases unmatched: 0. This CDR3 is 15 amino acids long. Germline loops: CDR1 MNHEY, CDR2 SVGAGI. The CDR3 here is CASSYGTSGTYEQYF. CDR3 DNA: TGTGCCAGCAGTTACGGGACTAGCGGGACCTACGAGCAGTACTTC.

The V and J genes are TRBV5-1 and TRBJ2-2; 8 bases are a match to TRBD2. CDR1 and CDR2 (germline): SGHRS, YFSETQ. V shed 6 bases and J 7 bases; nucleotides not matched to a gene: 5. The CDR3 consists of 13 residues. The CDR3, as DNA: TGCGCCAGCAAGCGGGAGCTGGGCGGGGAGCTGTTTTTT. Residues: CASKRELGGELFF.

The V gene is TRBV10-2, the J gene TRBJ1-5; D may be TRBD1 (6 bases). Germline V gene sequence: CDR1 WSHSY, CDR2 SAAADI. The CDR3 length is 12 residues. V dropped 9 bases and J dropped 8 bases, with 14 bases sitting between them. The DNA of the CDR3 is TGCGCCAGTGGACAGCGCCGTGAGCCCCAGCATTTT. This translates into CASGQRREPQHF.

The rearrangement joins TRBV5-1 to TRBJ1-1; D might be TRBD1 (5 bases). Germline CDR1 and CDR2: SGHRS and YFSETQ. V was trimmed by 4 bases and J by 2 bases, leaving 18 bases between them. This CDR3 contains 16 residues. CDR3 amino acids: CASSPMEGQQNTEAFF. The CDR3 DNA reads TGCGCCAGCAGCCCTATGGAAGGACAACAAAACACTGAAGCTTTCTTT.

This clone was counted once. The CDR3, as DNA: TGTGCCAGCAGCTTAGCGGGGCCCCCCGCCGAGCATTTT. Translating gives CASSLAGPPAEHF. This sequence joins TRBV7-2 and TRBJ1-5, with a possible D match to TRBD1 (5 bases). The CDR3 is made up of 13 amino acids. Between the trimmed V and J ends, which lost 0 bases and 14 bases, there was a span of 14 bases. The germline CDR1 and CDR2 sequences are SGHTA and FQGNSA.

The genes are TRBV7-3 and TRBJ2-7, with D possibly TRBD2 on 7 matching bases. Trimming removed 5 bases at V and 5 bases at J, with 22 bases between. CDR1 is SGHTA and CDR2 is FQGTGA in the germline V gene. The CDR3 is 16 amino acids. The CDR3 is CASSPGAGAAGNEQYF. The CDR3 nucleotides are TGTGCCAGCAGCCCCGGCGCGGGGGCCGCTGGGAACGAGCAGTACTTC.

This clone was detected once. This sequence joins TRBV7-6 and TRBJ2-5, with TRBD2 as a possible D gene (6 bases). The length of the CDR3 is 15 residues. The germline gives CDR1 SGHVS, CDR2 FNYEAQ. Deletions cut 3 bases from V and 5 bases from J, with 16 bases between. Written as DNA, the CDR3 is TGTGCCAGCAGCTTCACGGGAGCATTGGCGGAGACCCAGTACTTC. It is translated as CASSFTGALAETQYF.

J is TRBJ2-7 and V is TRBV19; 7 bases fit TRBD2. V shed 1 base and J 3 bases; nucleotides not matched to a gene: 9. The CDR3 is 16 residues long. Germline V gives CDR1 LNHDA, CDR2 SQIVND (reference sequence). CDR3 sequence reads: CASSIGPGGGVYEQYF. CDR3 in DNA: TGTGCCAGTAGTATAGGCCCGGGCGGGGGAGTCTACGAGCAGTACTTC.

The V call is TRBV18, the J call TRBJ1-3; 10 bases align to TRBD1. The CDR3 runs to 17 residues. The V gene end was trimmed by 3 bases and the J gene end by 2 bases; junction bases not matched to a gene: 7. CDR1 KGHSH and CDR2 LQKENI come from the germline V gene. The CDR3 sequence: CASSPVGQGITGNTIYF. The CDR3 DNA sequence: TGTGCCAGCTCACCGGTGGGACAGGGGATCACTGGAAACACCATATATTTT.

This clone was counted once. Distinct nucleotide sequences in the sample also encode this CDR3. The genes are TRBV7-9 and TRBJ2-7; tentatively, D is TRBD2 (6 bases). The V end lost 1 base, the J end lost 3 bases, and 10 bases lay between the germline ends. The CDR3 runs 14 residues. Germline V lookup: CDR1 SEHNR, CDR2 FQNEAQ (reference sequence). CDR3 residues: CASSLVGGSYEQYF. The CDR3 coding sequence is TGTGCCAGCAGCTTAGTAGGAGGGAGCTACGAGCAGTACTTC.

The chain uses TRBV9 and TRBJ1-2, with unresolved D. This CDR3 is built from 15 residues. CDR1 is SGDLS, CDR2 YYNGEE, per germline. Trimming removed 0 bases from V and 0 bases from J, with 9 bases in between. The CDR3 coding sequence is TGTGCCAGCAGCGTAGCAGGCAGTTCTAACTATGGCTACACCTTC. Encoded protein: CASSVAGSSNYGYTF.